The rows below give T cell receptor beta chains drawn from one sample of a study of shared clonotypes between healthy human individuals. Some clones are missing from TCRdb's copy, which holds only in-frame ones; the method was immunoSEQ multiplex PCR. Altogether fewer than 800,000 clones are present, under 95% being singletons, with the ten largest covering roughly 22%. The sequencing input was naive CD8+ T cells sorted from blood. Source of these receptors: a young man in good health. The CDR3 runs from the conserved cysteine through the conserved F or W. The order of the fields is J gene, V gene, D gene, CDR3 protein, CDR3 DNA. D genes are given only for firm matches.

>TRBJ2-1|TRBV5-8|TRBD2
CASSFLAGVVNEQFF
TGTGCCAGCAGCTTTCTAGCGGGAGTGGTTAATGAGCAGTTCTTC
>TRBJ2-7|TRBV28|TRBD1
CASRPLSGQVPYEQYF
TGTGCCAGCAGACCACTTTCGGGACAGGTACCCTACGAGCAGTACTTC
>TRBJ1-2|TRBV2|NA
CASIGAGHILYGYTF
TGTGCCAGCATAGGGGCGGGACACATACTTTATGGCTACACCTTC
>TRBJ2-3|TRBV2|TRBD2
CASSEGSGRWTDTQYF
TGTGCCAGCAGTGAAGGTAGCGGGAGATGGACAGATACGCAGTATTTT
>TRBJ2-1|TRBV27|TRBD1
CASSAGTGVSEQFF
TGTGCCAGCTCCGCCGGGACAGGGGTCAGTGAGCAGTTCTTC
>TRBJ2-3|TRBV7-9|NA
CASSTTWIIQSTDTQYF
TGTGCCAGCAGCACGACTTGGATTATCCAAAGCACAGATACGCAGTATTTT
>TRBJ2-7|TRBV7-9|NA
CASSPGPYEQYF
TGTGCCAGCAGCCCAGGCCCCTACGAGCAGTACTTC
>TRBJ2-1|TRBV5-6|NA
CASSLIMDEQFF
TGTGCCAGCAGCTTGATTATGGATGAGCAGTTCTTC
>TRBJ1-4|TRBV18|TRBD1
CASSRTGTGDIATNEKLFF
TGTGCCAGCTCACGGACCGGGACAGGGGACATTGCAACTAATGAAAAACTGTTTTTT
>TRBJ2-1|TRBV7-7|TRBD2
CASSPGGRRFNEQFF
TGTGCCAGCAGCCCCGGCGGGAGACGTTTCAATGAGCAGTTCTTC
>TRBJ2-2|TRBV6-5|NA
CASIYGYTGELFF
TGTGCCAGCATTTACGGTTACACCGGGGAGCTGTTTTTT
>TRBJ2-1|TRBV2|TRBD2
CASSAFGAGGTYNEQFF
TGTGCCAGCAGTGCGTTCGGAGCGGGAGGTACCTACAATGAGCAGTTCTTC
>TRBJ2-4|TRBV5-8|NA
CASSLARGELAKNIQYF
TGTGCCAGCAGCTTAGCCAGGGGCGAGCTAGCCAAAAACATTCAGTACTTC
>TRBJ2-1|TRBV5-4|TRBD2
CASSFGLAGYTPNEQFF
TGTGCCAGCAGCTTTGGACTAGCGGGATATACCCCGAATGAGCAGTTCTTC
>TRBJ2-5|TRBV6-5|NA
CASSYSRETQYF
TGTGCCAGCAGTTACTCGCGGGAGACCCAGTACTTC